This TCR beta chain was recorded in a study of CD8 T cells in ankylosing spondylitis. Germline CDR1 is SGHDN and CDR2 is FVKESK. The ends lost 4 bases at V and 4 bases at J; junction bases unmatched: 4. The CDR3 is 15 residues long. General study points: Those disease-linked clones were CD8+; they were also relatively rare in peripheral blood. Roughly eight highly homologous variants made up a TCR beta motif that seemed to typify ankylosing spondylitis blood. Clones linked to disease were reported to show significant enrichment in matched ankylosing spondylitis synovial fluid. Reactive arthritis synovial fluid and blood previously showed some of these motif variants.

As concerns this clonotype: Its target is unknown.

By quantitative 5'-RACE with molecular barcodes, the TCR beta libraries were made. From the 5' RACE reads, TCRdb called clonotypes with MiXCR, one entry per CDR3 protein. In the table there are 200,000 to 250,000 distinct CDR3 sequences, around 6.6% of which are singletons. V is TRBV14 and J is TRBJ2-5, with 12 bases matching TRBD1. Sequencing was done on a sample of blood, either unsorted or a sorted T cell fraction (not recorded which). The clonotype was recovered from a male donor with ankylosing spondylitis. CDR3: CASSPGTGGAETQYF. The CDR3 nucleotides read TGTGCCAGCAGCCCCGGGACAGGGGGCGCAGAGACCCAGTACTTC. Supplemented by reference TRBV14 and TRBJ2-5, the full variable domain reads EAGVTQFPSHSVIEKGQTVTLRCDPISGHDNLYWYRRVMGKEIKFLLHFVKESKQDESGMPNNRFLAERTGGTYSTLKVQPAELEDSGVYFCASSPGTGGAETQYFGPGTRLLVL.